This is a list of T cell receptor beta chains from one sample in a study of beta chain features in type 1 diabetes. The assay was immunoSEQ multiplex PCR, and TCRdb's table has in-frame clones only and misses some. The sample includes about 710,000 clones, around 15% of them seen just once. Material for sequencing was naive CD4+ T cells from blood. The receptors derive from a man aged 18 to 29 with type 1 diabetes. Both conserved end residues are part of each CDR3. A D gene is named only where the DNA matches it firmly. A row's size may be missing; if present it is once, few, many or a size class.

D	size	V	J	DNA	CDR3
-	-	TRBV29-1	TRBJ2-7	TGCAGCGTTGTGTCGGTGGGGGGCGAGCAGTACTTC	CSVVSVGGEQYF
-	few	TRBV20-1	TRBJ2-1	TGCAGTGCTAAGGCGGATGAGCAGTTCTTC	CSAKADEQFF
-	-	TRBV7-9	TRBJ2-2	TGTGCCAGCAGCTATACTCTGGGAGCCTCTACGGTGTTTTTT	CASSYTLGASTVFF
-	few	TRBV7-2	TRBJ2-1	TGTGCCAGCAGCCCTACTCACGGCTCCTACAATGAGCAGTTCTTC	CASSPTHGSYNEQFF
TRBD1	few	TRBV5-1	TRBJ1-6	TGCGCCAGCAGCCCGGGACAGGGGGCTTTAGGACCCCTCCACTTT	CASSPGQGALGPLHF
TRBD2	-	TRBV29-1	TRBJ2-3	TGCAGCGTTGATATGGTAGCGGGAGGCACAGATACGCAGTATTTT	CSVDMVAGGTDTQYF
TRBD1	-	TRBV11-3	TRBJ2-4	TGTGCCAGCAGCTCGGGACAGGGGGCTAGCAAAAACATTCAGTACTTC	CASSSGQGASKNIQYF
-	-	TRBV7-2	TRBJ2-3	TGTGCCAGCAGCCCAGGCGGGGCTAGCACAGATACGCAGTATTTT	CASSPGGASTDTQYF
TRBD1	few	TRBV27	TRBJ1-2	TGTGCCAGCAGTTTAGGCAGGGGGGATGGCTACACCTTC	CASSLGRGDGYTF
TRBD1	-	TRBV25-1	TRBJ2-7	TGTGCCAGCAGCGAAACAGGGGTGGGCTACTACGAGCAGTACTTC	CASSETGVGYYEQYF
-	-	TRBV7-9	TRBJ1-4	TGTGCCAGCAGCTTACGGGGAAACGTTAACGGTGAAAAACTGTTTTTT	CASSLRGNVNGEKLFF
-	-	TRBV28	TRBJ1-3	TGTGCCAGCAGCCGGGGGGTCGGCAACACCATATATTTT	CASSRGVGNTIYF
-	few	TRBV4-3	TRBJ2-5	TGCGCCAGCAGCCAAGGGGTAAAAGAGACCCAGTACTTC	CASSQGVKETQYF
-	few	TRBV29-1	TRBJ2-3	TGCAGCTCAGGGCCCAGCACAGATACGCAGTATTTT	CSSGPSTDTQYF
-	few	TRBV10-3	TRBJ2-7	TGTGCCATCAGTGAGAATGACCCGGGCCACGAGCAGTACTTC	CAISENDPGHEQYF
-	-	TRBV25-1	TRBJ2-7	TGTGCCAGCAGTGAATATAGCGACAGCAAGCAGTACTTC	CASSEYSDSKQYF
-	-	TRBV4-3	TRBJ2-7	TGCGCCAGCAGCCAAGACGTCATTGGGCGCGAGCAGTACTTC	CASSQDVIGREQYF
-	-	TRBV7-9	TRBJ1-5	TGTGCCAGCAGCTTAGTAGTCAATCAGCCCCAGCATTTT	CASSLVVNQPQHF
TRBD1	few	TRBV5-6	TRBJ2-5	TGTGCCAGCAGCGCAGAGCGACAGGGGGCCGGGACCCAGTACTTC	CASSAERQGAGTQYF
-	-	TRBV7-2	TRBJ2-7	TGTGCCAGCAGCTTATTCAACCCAGGGAGCTCCGAGCAGTACTTC	CASSLFNPGSSEQYF
-	few	TRBV11-2	TRBJ2-3	TGTGCCAGCAGCTCATACACAGATACGCAGTATTTT	CASSSYTDTQYF
-	few	TRBV2	TRBJ1-2	TGTGCCAGCTCCGAACGGGAATTCTCTGGCTACACCTTC	CASSEREFSGYTF
TRBD1	-	TRBV7-9	TRBJ1-4	TGTGCCAGCAGCCGGCAGGGGGCGCGGGAAAAACTGTTTTTT	CASSRQGAREKLFF
-	-	TRBV19	TRBJ1-1	TGTGCCAGTAGCAATCCTAGACAGGCTGAAGCTTTCTTT	CASSNPRQAEAFF
TRBD2	few	TRBV6-5	TRBJ2-7	TGTGCCAGCAGTTATCTGACTAGCGGGATACACGAGCAGTACTTC	CASSYLTSGIHEQYF
-	few	TRBV30	TRBJ1-1	TGTGCCTGGGGGGACTTGAACACTGAAGCTTTCTTT	CAWGDLNTEAFF
TRBD2	-	TRBV30	TRBJ2-5	TGTGCCTGGAGTGGACTAGCGGGGCACAGGGCCCAGTACTTC	CAWSGLAGHRAQYF
-	-	TRBV29-1	TRBJ2-1	TGCAGCGTCTTCAAAGTAGAGAATGAGCAGTTCTTC	CSVFKVENEQFF
TRBD2	-	TRBV19	TRBJ2-1	TGTGCCAGTGGGAGGGGTCGGGATGAGCAGTTCTTC	CASGRGRDEQFF
TRBD1	few	TRBV18	TRBJ2-1	TGTGCCAGCTCACCACGGACAGGGGGGAATGAGCAGTTCTTC	CASSPRTGGNEQFF
-	-	TRBV7-2	TRBJ1-1	TGTGCCAGCAGCTTAGGTGTGGCTCTCCTGGGAGCTTTCTTT	CASSLGVALLGAFF
-	few	TRBV25-1	TRBJ1-1	TGTGCCAGCAGTGATGAGAACCCTAAGTCGGCTGAAGCTTTCTTT	CASSDENPKSAEAFF
-	-	TRBV7-9	TRBJ2-1	TGTGCCAGCAGCGCACGGATGAGCTCCTACAATGAGCAGTTCTTC	CASSARMSSYNEQFF
-	-	TRBV30	TRBJ1-2	TGTGCCTGGAGTGTCAAGGGGAGGGACTATGGCTACACCTTC	CAWSVKGRDYGYTF
TRBD1	-	TRBV30	TRBJ1-1	TGTGCCTACAGGGGAGCTTACACTGAAGCTTTCTTT	CAYRGAYTEAFF
-	few	TRBV19	TRBJ1-1	TGTGCCAGTAGTCCCTATGGGGGCACTGAAGCTTTCTTT	CASSPYGGTEAFF
-	-	TRBV6-1	TRBJ2-1	TGTGCCAGCAGCCGAACCCCGCCACGAGGTGATGAGCAGTTCTTC	CASSRTPPRGDEQFF
-	-	TRBV19	TRBJ2-7	TGTGCCAGTAGTATGGGGACCTCCTACGAGCAGTACTTC	CASSMGTSYEQYF
-	few	TRBV30	TRBJ1-2	TGTGCCTGGAAGCGTGAGCTCCGAGGGGGCTACACCTTC	CAWKRELRGGYTF
-	-	TRBV18	TRBJ1-1	TGTGCCAGCTCCCTAGACATCGCCACTGAAGCTTTCTTT	CASSLDIATEAFF
-	-	TRBV11-1	TRBJ2-3	TGTGCCAGCAGCCCTTTTCTGGATACGCAGTATTTT	CASSPFLDTQYF
TRBD2	-	TRBV9	TRBJ2-2	TGTGCCAGCAGCGTAGGACTAGCGGGGGTCACCGGGGAGCTGTTTTTT	CASSVGLAGVTGELFF
TRBD1	-	TRBV7-2	TRBJ1-2	TGTGCCAGCAGCTTTACCGGACAGGGGCCATCCTATGGCTACACCTTC	CASSFTGQGPSYGYTF